The 19 T cell receptor beta chains below all came from one sample that was sequenced in a study of patients and donors after allogeneic stem cell transplantation. MiXCR was run by TCRdb on the RT-PCR reads, yielding one entry per CDR3 protein. The sample has 70,000 to 100,000 distinct CDR3 sequences; roughly 4.9% are singletons. The sample taken for sequencing was blood, either unsorted or a sorted T cell fraction (not recorded which). The source is a human donor who was either an allogeneic HSCT recipient or a stem cell or donor lymphocyte infusion donor (not recorded which). It is not recorded whose cells these are; they may come from a transplant donor.

Ten or more counts support this clonotype. The chain employs TRBV5-1 and TRBJ1-4; D not certain. V gave up 2 bases and J gave up 4 bases, with 9 bases separating them. Germline CDR1 and CDR2: SGHRS and YFSETQ. The CDR3 consists of 14 residues. The CDR3 DNA is TGCGCCAGCAGCTTTTCCAGCGATAATGAAAAACTGTTTTTT. Translating gives CASSFSSDNEKLFF.

This clonotype came up many times. J is TRBJ2-2 and V is TRBV7-3, with TRBD2 matching 7 bases. The CDR3 has 17 amino acids. Germline V gives CDR1 SGHTA, CDR2 FQGTGA. V lost 1 base, J lost 1 base, and 6 bases stayed unmatched. CDR3 bases: TGTGCCAGCAGCTTAAACGGACCGGGGGGGAACACCGGGGAGCTGTTTTTT. This encodes CASSLNGPGGNTGELFF.

The chain employs TRBV2 and TRBJ2-5, with 9 bases that match TRBD1. Unmatched junction bases numbered 10, after V lost 7 bases and J lost 7 bases. Germline V lookup: CDR1 SNHLY, CDR2 FYNNEI. The CDR3 covers 14 residues. The CDR3 protein is CASIDRTGEGTQYF. CDR3 coding DNA: TGTGCCAGCATAGATCGGACAGGGGAGGGGACCCAGTACTTC.

The CDR3 region has the DNA TGTGCCAGCAGCTCGCGGGTGATGGGGGAGACCCAGTACTTC. This sequence encodes CASSSRVMGETQYF. The rearrangement links TRBV7-6 to TRBJ2-5; D is possibly TRBD2 (5 bases). Trimming stripped 4 bases from V and 5 bases from J, with 14 bases between. The V gene's germline CDR1 is SGHVS and CDR2 FNYEAQ. The CDR3 is 14 amino acids.

The chain has TRBV10-3 and TRBJ2-5; 7 bases are a match to TRBD2. CDR3 length equals 13 residues. Trimming removed 4 bases from V and 1 base from J; junction bases left unmatched: 0. Germline CDR1 and CDR2: ENHRY and SYGVKD. Written as DNA, the CDR3 is TGTGCCATCAGTGGGGAGGGCCAAGAGACCCAGTACTTC. The encoded protein is CAISGEGQETQYF.

This clonotype was recorded many times. V and J are TRBV20-1 and TRBJ1-5; no clear D. CDR1 and CDR2 from the germline V gene are DFQATT and SNEGSKA (reference sequence). With 2 bases removed from V and 0 bases from J, the gap between germline ends came to 2 bases. The CDR3 sequence is 12 residues long. DNA of the CDR3: TGCAGTGCTAGACATAGCAATCAGCCCCAGCATTTT. Encoded protein: CSARHSNQPQHF.

The genes are TRBV5-4 and TRBJ1-1; D is perhaps TRBD1 (6 bases). Per germline, CDR1 SGHNT and CDR2 YYREEE (reference sequence). V was clipped by 3 bases and J by 5 bases, with 17 bases between them. CDR3 length: 15 residues. The CDR3 is CASSSGSPGATEAFF. CDR3 coding DNA: TGTGCCAGCAGCTCGGGCTCCCCGGGGGCGACTGAAGCTTTCTTT.

This clonotype appeared many times. The V call is TRBV2, the J call TRBJ2-5; 12 bases fit TRBD2. Germline assignment: CDR1 SNHLY and CDR2 FYNNEI. The CDR3 is made up of 14 amino acids. J was trimmed by 2 bases and V by 7 bases; bases with no gene match: 2. The CDR3 here is CASMGLAGQETQYF. CDR3 DNA sequence: TGTGCCAGCATGGGACTAGCGGGTCAAGAGACCCAGTACTTC.

This clonotype appeared many times. The V gene is TRBV7-3, the J gene TRBJ2-1; the D gene could be TRBD1 or TRBD2 (5 bases each). V was clipped by 5 bases and J by 7 bases, with 12 bases between them. The CDR3 extends over 13 amino acids. Germline V CDR1 and CDR2: SGHTA, FQGTGA. The CDR3, as DNA: TGTGCCAGCAGCATGGGGGTTACAAATGAGCAGTTCTTC. Amino acids: CASSMGVTNEQFF.

The sample holds many counts of this clonotype. The chain recombines TRBV3-1 with TRBJ1-2, with unresolved D. V dropped 0 bases and J dropped 6 bases, with 11 bases sitting between them. The CDR3 runs 14 residues. Germline V gene lookup returns CDR1 LGHDT and CDR2 YNNKEL (reference sequence). The CDR3 protein is CASSQDAAFDGYTF. CDR3 coding DNA: TGTGCCAGCAGCCAAGATGCGGCCTTTGATGGCTACACCTTC.

This clonotype was detected many times. The rearrangement joins TRBV2 to TRBJ2-1; 7 nucleotides match TRBD2. Losses at the gene ends were 8 bases for V and 4 bases for J; bases not matched to a gene: 5. This CDR3 comprises 13 residues. The germline V gene has CDR1 SNHLY and CDR2 FYNNEI. As DNA, the CDR3 is TGTGCCAGCCGTAGCGGGCCATACAATGAGCAGTTCTTC. Residues: CASRSGPYNEQFF.

As DNA, the CDR3 is TGTGCCAGCAGCCCGGAGGGACGTAACGGCCAAGAGACCCAGTACTTC. It is translated as CASSPEGRNGQETQYF. The chain recombines TRBV5-4 with TRBJ2-5; maybe TRBD2 (6 bases). Trimming took off 4 bases at V and 1 base at J, with 17 bases between the two ends. The germline gives CDR1 SGHNT, CDR2 YYREEE (reference sequence). This CDR3 contains 16 residues.

The chain joins TRBV5-5 to TRBJ1-5; tentatively, D is TRBD1 (5 bases). The germline V gene has CDR1 SGHKS and CDR2 YYEKEE (reference sequence). Trimming left V 2 bases short and J 7 bases short, with 13 bases between. The length of the CDR3 is 14 residues. The CDR3 spells CASSFGTGEQPQHF. CDR3 DNA sequence: TGTGCCAGCAGCTTCGGGACCGGTGAACAGCCCCAGCATTTT.

This clonotype was counted many times. The CDR3 sequence is CASSLERSNTGELFF. The CDR3 DNA reads TGTGCCAGCAGCTTGGAGCGATCGAACACCGGGGAGCTGTTTTTT. J is TRBJ2-2 and V is TRBV5-4; no clear D. Between the trimmed V and J ends, which lost 0 bases and 0 bases, there was a span of 6 bases. CDR3 length: 15 residues. The germline V gene has CDR1 SGHNT and CDR2 YYREEE (reference sequence).

This clonotype was seen a few times. V is TRBV11-3 and J is TRBJ2-1; D gene ambiguous. Trimming removed 5 bases from V and 8 bases from J, with 13 bases in between. CDR3 size: 13 residues. Germline assignment: CDR1 SGHNT and CDR2 YENEEA. CDR3 DNA: TGTGCCAGCAGCCCGACCTCGGATCATGAGCAGTTCTTC. This codes for CASSPTSDHEQFF.

This clonotype was counted ten times or more. The chain employs TRBV2 and TRBJ2-7; a weak D match, TRBD2 (6 bases). The CDR3 loop spans 14 amino acids. Trimming stripped 7 bases from V and 0 bases from J, with 13 bases between. The germline gives CDR1 SNHLY, CDR2 FYNNEI. The CDR3 DNA reads as TGTGCCAGCACCGAGTGGGACTCCTCCTACGAGCAGTACTTC. Translation: CASTEWDSSYEQYF. The full variable domain, in which reference TRBV2 and TRBJ2-7 provide the parts outside the CDR3, is EPEVTQTPSHQVTQMGQEVILRCVPISNHLYFYWYRQILGQKVEFLVSFYNNEISEKSEIFDDQFSVERPDGSNFTLKIRSTKLEDSAMYFCASTEWDSSYEQYFGPGTRLTVT.

This clonotype was counted many times. This chain connects TRBV20-1 to TRBJ2-3; 10 nucleotides agree with TRBD2. CDR1 and CDR2 (germline): DFQATT, SNEGSKA (reference sequence). Germline trimming cut 4 bases from V and 2 bases from J; bases unmatched to any gene: 3. The CDR3 extends over 14 amino acids. The CDR3 DNA sequence: TGCAGTGCTATCGGACTAGCGGTCACAGATACGCAGTATTTT. The encoded protein is CSAIGLAVTDTQYF.

The CDR3 sequence: CASSLAANYGYTF. The DNA for the CDR3 is TGTGCCAGCAGCTTGGCTGCTAACTATGGCTACACCTTC. This chain uses TRBV5-6 with TRBJ1-2, with D hard to call. Germline V CDR1 and CDR2: SGHDT, YYEEEE. Trimming cost V 0 bases and J 0 bases, with 3 bases left between them. The CDR3 spans 13 residues. The full variable domain, rest sourced from reference TRBV5-6 and TRBJ1-2, is DAGVTQSPTHLIKTRGQQVTLRCSPKSGHDTVSWYQQALGQGPQFIFQYYEEEERQRGNFPDRFSGHQFPNYSSELNVNALLLGDSALYLCASSLAANYGYTFGSGTRLTVV.

This clonotype was recorded at least ten times. The rearrangement uses TRBV7-8 and TRBJ2-1; tentative D call: TRBD1 (6 bases). With 1 base removed from V and 4 bases from J, the gap between germline ends came to 14 bases. The germline gives CDR1 SGHVS, CDR2 FQNEAQ. The CDR3 covers 16 residues. This CDR3 reads CASSLGVGTTYNEQFF. CDR3 in DNA: TGTGCCAGCAGCTTAGGTGTAGGGACAACTTACAATGAGCAGTTCTTC.